This TCR beta chain was captured by sequencing in a study of cytomegalovirus exposure and HLA in healthy donors. General study points: In a later analysis, several top co-occurrence clusters appeared linked to parvovirus B19, influenza, CMV and Epstein-Barr virus. According to a later analysis, donors in an Asian-associated ancestry cluster reportedly had fewer N-insertions than the roughly 670-donor mean.

Note on this clone: Its specificity is unknown.

Vbeta (60) and Jbeta (13) primers were used in the PCR. This table comes from immunoSEQ multiplex PCR, and its TCRdb copy is limited to in-frame clones, with some not included. The data show about 110,000 clones, roughly 80% seen once. This CDR3 region has 15 residues. V was pared by 6 bases and J by 1 base, with 13 bases between. The germline gives CDR1 MGHDK, CDR2 SYGVNS. This receptor was identified in a woman aged 25 to 39 in good health and CMV-seronegative. The rearrangement joins TRBV25-1 to TRBJ1-5; D possibly corresponds to TRBD1 (6 bases). The sample consisted of PBMCs. For the CDR3, the DNA is TGTGCCAGCAGCCCTATAGGGGGAAGCAATCAGCCCCAGCATTTT. This translates into CASSPIGGSNQPQHF.